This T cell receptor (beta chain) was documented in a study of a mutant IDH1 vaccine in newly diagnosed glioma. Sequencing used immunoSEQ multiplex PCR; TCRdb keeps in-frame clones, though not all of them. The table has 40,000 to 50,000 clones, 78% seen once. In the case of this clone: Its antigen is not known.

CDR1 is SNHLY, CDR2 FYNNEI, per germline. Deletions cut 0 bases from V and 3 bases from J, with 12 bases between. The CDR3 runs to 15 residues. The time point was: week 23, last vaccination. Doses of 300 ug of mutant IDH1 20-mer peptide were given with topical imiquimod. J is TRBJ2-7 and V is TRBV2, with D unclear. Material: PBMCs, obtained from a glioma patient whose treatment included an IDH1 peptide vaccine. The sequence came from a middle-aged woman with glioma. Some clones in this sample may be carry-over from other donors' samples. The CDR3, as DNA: TGTGCCAGCAGTGAAGCGAGGCGGCCGGACTACGAGCAGTACTTC. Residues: CASSEARRPDYEQYF.